The 6 T cell receptor beta chains presented below share a single source sample, sequenced in a study of T cell responses to AZD1222 COVID-19 vaccine. Sequencing used immunoSEQ multiplex PCR; TCRdb keeps in-frame clones, though not all of them. The sample carries 200,000 or so clones, around nine tenths recorded once. This specimen consisted of peripheral blood, obtained on day 0 of AZD1222 vaccination. These receptors all stem from an adult in good health.

The chain couples TRBV30 to TRBJ1-5; maybe TRBD1 (5 bases). This CDR3 contains 13 residues. V was pared by 5 bases and J by 4 bases, with 12 bases between. CDR1 is GTSNPN and CDR2 is SVGIG in the germline V gene (reference sequence). Here the CDR3 DNA reads TGTGCCTGGCGGGGCAGCAATAATCAGCCCCAGCATTTT. Its protein product is CAWRGSNNQPQHF.

This clone was counted between two and nine times. The chain combines TRBV6-1 with TRBJ1-5; TRBD1 matches 12 bases. V shed 1 base, J shed 7 bases, and the junction held 2 bases outside the gene matches. This CDR3 has 15 amino acids. Germline-derived CDR1 and CDR2 are MNHNS and SASEGT. In DNA, the CDR3 is TGTGCCAGCAGTGAAGAAGGGACAGGGGGCCAGCCCCAGCATTTT. Amino acids: CASSEEGTGGQPQHF.

In this sample, this clone turned up once. The chain recombines TRBV5-4 with TRBJ2-5; D is undetermined. Per germline, CDR1 SGHNT and CDR2 YYREEE (reference sequence). Trimming shortened V by 2 bases and J by 1 base, and 0 bases separated the two germline ends. This CDR3 comprises 11 residues. CDR3 nucleotides: TGTGCCAGCAGCTTCCAAGAGACCCAGTACTTC. It encodes CASSFQETQYF.

This clone occurred once. The chain couples TRBV27 to TRBJ1-2, with a possible D match to TRBD1 (5 bases). The V gene's germline CDR1 is MNHEY and CDR2 SMNVEV (reference sequence). The CDR3 contains 14 residues. The V gene lost 3 bases and the J gene lost 4 bases, with 12 bases spanning the gap. The CDR3 here is CASSFWQGGYGYTF. CDR3 sequence (DNA): TGTGCCAGCAGTTTTTGGCAGGGTGGCTATGGCTACACCTTC.

This chain uses TRBV19 with TRBJ1-1; perhaps TRBD1 as D (5 bases). V lost 5 bases, J lost 0 bases, and 16 bases lay in between. From germline, CDR1 is LNHDA and CDR2 SQIVND (reference sequence). The CDR3 spans 16 residues. The CDR3 coding sequence is TGTGCCAGTAGTCTCCTCACAGGATTCCTGAACACTGAAGCTTTCTTT. It codes for CASSLLTGFLNTEAFF.

V usage is TRBV19 and J usage is TRBJ2-1; TRBD1 matches 7 bases. The CDR3 covers 15 residues. With V trimmed by 5 bases and J by 0 bases, 4 bases remained unmatched. The germline gives CDR1 LNHDA, CDR2 SQIVND (reference sequence). The CDR3 reads CASSQDRSSYNEQFF. CDR3 DNA sequence: TGTGCCAGTAGTCAGGACAGGAGCTCCTACAATGAGCAGTTCTTC.